The 13 T cell receptor beta chains in this list originate from one sample, sequenced in a study of CD8+ T cells in alopecia areata. Reverse transcription of extracted RNA yielded cDNA, which provided the sequencing template. TCRdb's copy holds only in-frame clones and misses some; the assay was immunoSEQ multiplex PCR. The top ten hold about 6.3% of the sample, which has about 150,000 clones, around 47% seen once. Material for sequencing was CD4+ T cells sorted from blood. The origin of the receptors is a human donor with alopecia areata.

The chain is built from TRBV7-9 and TRBJ2-5; the match to TRBD2 covers 10 bases. The CDR3 is 16 amino acids. Germline CDR1 reads SEHNR; CDR2 reads FQNEAQ (reference sequence). The V segment lost 3 bases and the J segment 5 bases; nucleotides outside the gene matches: 9. The chain's CDR3 is CASSFLAGVGRETQYF. The DNA of the CDR3 is TGTGCCAGCAGCTTCCTAGCGGGAGTCGGACGGGAGACCCAGTACTTC.

The chain links TRBV30 to TRBJ2-7; possible D gene TRBD2, 6 bases. The CDR3 has 14 amino acids. Looked up from germline, CDR1 is GTSNPN and CDR2 is SVGIG (reference sequence). Trimming removed 0 bases from V and 5 bases from J, with 14 bases in between. The CDR3, as DNA: TGTGCCTGGAGTGTACGTCGGGAGTCTAACGAGCAGTACTTC. Amino acids: CAWSVRRESNEQYF.

This rearrangement joins TRBV5-1 to TRBJ2-1; D is unresolved. V gave up 3 bases and J gave up 0 bases, with 7 bases separating them. CDR3 length: 14 residues. Germline-derived CDR1 and CDR2 are SGHRS and YFSETQ. CDR3 coding DNA: TGCGCCAGCAGCTCACAGAGCTCCTACAATGAGCAGTTCTTC. This translates into CASSSQSSYNEQFF.

Comment on this clone: Other DNA sequences in the sample encode the same CDR3. The chain couples TRBV6-5 to TRBJ2-4; TRBD1 might be the D (5 bases). Trimming took off 4 bases at V and 0 bases at J, with 7 bases between the two ends. The CDR3 has 14 amino acids. The germline gives CDR1 MNHEY, CDR2 SVGAGI. This chain's CDR3 is CASSSDRAKNIQYF. CDR3 nucleotides: TGTGCCAGCAGTTCCGACAGAGCCAAAAACATTCAGTACTTC.

As for this clone: The sample has other DNA sequences that encode this CDR3 too. CDR3 amino acids: CSVANTGELFF. The CDR3 DNA sequence: TGCAGCGTCGCGAACACCGGGGAGCTGTTTTTT. The rearrangement joins TRBV29-1 to TRBJ2-2; D uncertain. CDR1 is SQVTM and CDR2 is ANQGSEA in the germline V gene. CDR3 length equals 11 residues. The germline V and J ends were trimmed by 6 bases and 0 bases, with 2 bases remaining between them.

This clone appeared a few times. The chain uses TRBV29-1 and TRBJ1-4, with D possibly matching TRBD1 (5 bases). CDR1 is SQVTM and CDR2 is ANQGSEA in the germline V gene. V shed 5 bases and J shed 3 bases, with 16 bases lying between them. CDR3 size: 15 residues. CDR3 sequence reads: CSVRTPGIANEKLFF. For the CDR3, the DNA is TGCAGCGTTAGGACCCCAGGGATAGCTAATGAAAAACTGTTTTTT.

This clone was counted a few times. The chain recombines TRBV29-1 with TRBJ2-5; weak D call: TRBD2 (6 bases). Germline assignment: CDR1 SQVTM and CDR2 ANQGSEA. The V and J ends lost 1 base and 5 bases respectively, with 11 bases between them. This CDR3 has 13 amino acids. In DNA, the CDR3 is TGCAGCGTTGAAGCTTGGGAGGTCGAGACCCAGTACTTC. Translation: CSVEAWEVETQYF.

The chain has TRBV10-3 and TRBJ2-7; 9 positions agree with TRBD2. Germline-derived CDR1 and CDR2 are ENHRY and SYGVKD. This CDR3 is 14 amino acids long. The trim removed 6 bases at V and 1 base at J, leaving 4 bases unmatched. CDR3 amino acids: CAIRAGGRSYEQYF. DNA for the CDR3: TGTGCCATCAGAGCGGGGGGCCGATCCTACGAGCAGTACTTC.

The table lists this clone with a few counts. V and J are TRBV7-3 and TRBJ2-1; TRBD2 matches 10 bases. Losses at the gene ends were 0 bases for V and 0 bases for J; bases not matched to a gene: 2. The CDR3 covers 17 residues. CDR1 and CDR2 (germline): SGHTA, FQGTGA. The CDR3, as DNA: TGTGCCAGCAGCTTAACTAGCGGGAGGAGCTCCTACAATGAGCAGTTCTTC. Translated: CASSLTSGRSSYNEQFF.

V usage is TRBV5-4 and J usage is TRBJ2-1, with 10 bases that match TRBD2. The CDR3 has 14 residues. CDR1 is SGHNT, CDR2 YYREEE, per germline (reference sequence). V gave up 1 base and J gave up 6 bases; unmatched junction bases: 1. CDR3 nucleotides: TGTGCCAGCAGCTTGTGGACTAGCGGCAATGAGCAGTTCTTC. This translates into CASSLWTSGNEQFF.

This clone was observed a handful of times. The CDR3 is CASEIPGTDTQYF. CDR3 in DNA: TGTGCCAGCGAGATCCCGGGCACAGATACGCAGTATTTT. The rearrangement links TRBV28 to TRBJ2-3; D not certain. Between the trimmed V and J ends, which lost 8 bases and 1 base, there was a span of 10 bases. The CDR3 spans 13 residues. CDR1 is MDHEN and CDR2 is SYDVKM in the germline V gene.

This clone was observed a few times. The chain couples TRBV4-1 to TRBJ2-1; 10 nucleotides line up with TRBD2. This CDR3 has 15 amino acids. CDR1 and CDR2 from the germline V gene are MGHRA and YSYEKL. V trimming: 4 bases; J trimming: 10 bases; junction bases outside the gene matches: 10. CDR3 region: CASSPLAGVREEQFF. The CDR3 nucleotides read TGCGCCAGCAGCCCTCTAGCGGGAGTGCGGGAGGAGCAGTTCTTC.

This clone has only a few counts. The V call is TRBV30, the J call TRBJ1-3; D ambiguous. In germline, CDR1 is GTSNPN, CDR2 SVGIG (reference sequence). There are 12 residues in the CDR3. Trimming cost V 5 bases and J 2 bases, with 7 bases left between them. The CDR3 is CAWGGTGNTIYF. The CDR3 region has the DNA TGTGCCTGGGGTGGCACTGGAAACACCATATATTTT.